A selection of T cell receptor beta chains follows, all from one sample in a study of shared clonotypes between healthy human individuals. Assay used: immunoSEQ multiplex PCR; TCRdb lists only in-frame clones, some missing. The profile covers 2,500,000 or so clones, with around nine tenths appearing a single time and around 0.15% taken by the ten largest. Sequences were obtained from naive CD4+ T cells sorted from blood. Receptors originate from a man in his late teens or twenties in good health. Each CDR3 is given with its conserved first and last residue. The order of the fields is D gene, clone size, J gene, V gene, CDR3 DNA, CDR3 protein. The D gene is left open where the match is weak. A row's size may be missing; if present it is once, few, many or a size class.

D gene: NA
clone size: NA
J gene: TRBJ2-7
V gene: TRBV19
CDR3 DNA: TGTGCCAGTAGTGGGCCGGCGGGGACTTCCTACGAGCAGTACTTC
CDR3 protein: CASSGPAGTSYEQYF

D gene: TRBD1
clone size: NA
J gene: TRBJ2-7
V gene: TRBV5-1
CDR3 DNA: TGCGCCAGCAGGAGCCCGGGACAGGGACACGAGCAGTACTTC
CDR3 protein: CASRSPGQGHEQYF

D gene: NA
clone size: NA
J gene: TRBJ1-4
V gene: TRBV10-3
CDR3 DNA: TGTGCCATCAGGGAGGACAGTATTAATGAGAAACTGTTTTTT
CDR3 protein: CAIREDSINEKLFF

D gene: TRBD1
clone size: once
J gene: TRBJ1-3
V gene: TRBV18
CDR3 DNA: TGTGCCAGCTCACCTTCGACAGGGTTGCGAGGAAACACCATATATTTT
CDR3 protein: CASSPSTGLRGNTIYF

D gene: NA
clone size: NA
J gene: TRBJ1-3
V gene: TRBV28
CDR3 DNA: TGTGCCAGCAGTTTAGGTGGTGGTCGGTTCGCTGGAAACACCATATATTTT
CDR3 protein: CASSLGGGRFAGNTIYF

D gene: TRBD2
clone size: NA
J gene: TRBJ2-3
V gene: TRBV18
CDR3 DNA: TGTGCCAGCTCACCACCCCCGGGAGGGCCGATGGGCACAGATACGCAGTATTTT
CDR3 protein: CASSPPPGGPMGTDTQYF

D gene: NA
clone size: NA
J gene: TRBJ2-3
V gene: TRBV11-2
CDR3 DNA: TGTGCCAGCATCCTGGGGCGTTTAGATACGCAGTATTTT
CDR3 protein: CASILGRLDTQYF

D gene: NA
clone size: NA
J gene: TRBJ1-4
V gene: TRBV20-1
CDR3 DNA: TGCAGTGCTACCCGACGAGAAAAACTGTTTTTT
CDR3 protein: CSATRREKLFF

D gene: TRBD2
clone size: NA
J gene: TRBJ2-7
V gene: TRBV19
CDR3 DNA: TGTGCCAGTAGTCCGGGACTAGCGGTGGGCGAGCAGTACTTC
CDR3 protein: CASSPGLAVGEQYF

D gene: TRBD1
clone size: NA
J gene: TRBJ2-5
V gene: TRBV5-4
CDR3 DNA: TGTGCCAGCAGCTCAGGACAGGGCGATTTGACCCAGTACTTC
CDR3 protein: CASSSGQGDLTQYF

D gene: NA
clone size: NA
J gene: TRBJ2-1
V gene: TRBV7-2
CDR3 DNA: TGTGCCAGCAGCTTAGCGCGGTGGTATTCTTCGGGTAATGAGCAGTTCTTC
CDR3 protein: CASSLARWYSSGNEQFF

D gene: TRBD1
clone size: NA
J gene: TRBJ2-1
V gene: TRBV9
CDR3 DNA: TGTGCCAGCAGCGTAGGGGCCACGCGGGACAGGGGGCGGATAGCTGAGCAGTTCTTC
CDR3 protein: CASSVGATRDRGRIAEQFF

D gene: TRBD2
clone size: NA
J gene: TRBJ2-5
V gene: TRBV5-1
CDR3 DNA: TGCGCCAGCAGGGTAGCGGGGGAAGAGACCCAGTACTTC
CDR3 protein: CASRVAGEETQYF

D gene: NA
clone size: NA
J gene: TRBJ1-1
V gene: TRBV11-2
CDR3 DNA: TGTGCCAGCAGCTTAGGGCAGAAGAACACTGAAGCTTTCTTT
CDR3 protein: CASSLGQKNTEAFF

D gene: NA
clone size: NA
J gene: TRBJ1-1
V gene: TRBV29-1
CDR3 DNA: TGCAGCGTTGAAAACAGGTTGAACACTGAAGCTTTCTTT
CDR3 protein: CSVENRLNTEAFF

D gene: NA
clone size: NA
J gene: TRBJ2-7
V gene: TRBV12-1
CDR3 DNA: TGTGCCAGCAGCTCGGACGAGCAGTACTTC
CDR3 protein: CASSSDEQYF

D gene: NA
clone size: NA
J gene: TRBJ1-6
V gene: TRBV30
CDR3 DNA: TGTGCCTGGAAATCCGGACAAGATAATTCACCCCTCCACTTT
CDR3 protein: CAWKSGQDNSPLHF

D gene: NA
clone size: NA
J gene: TRBJ2-1
V gene: TRBV7-9
CDR3 DNA: TGTGCCAGCAGCTTACTGGCAGGGTCCTACAATGAGCAGTTCTTC
CDR3 protein: CASSLLAGSYNEQFF

D gene: NA
clone size: NA
J gene: TRBJ1-3
V gene: TRBV4-2
CDR3 DNA: TGTGCCAGCAGCCGAGGAGGGAACGAAAACACCATATATTTT
CDR3 protein: CASSRGGNENTIYF

D gene: NA
clone size: NA
J gene: TRBJ1-5
V gene: TRBV5-1
CDR3 DNA: TGCGCCAGCAGTCGCAAGAGACACTCTAGCAATCAGCCCCAGCATTTT
CDR3 protein: CASSRKRHSSNQPQHF

D gene: NA
clone size: NA
J gene: TRBJ2-3
V gene: TRBV7-2
CDR3 DNA: TGTGCCAGCAGCTTAGTGGCAGTGAAGACTAGCACAGATACGCAGTATTTT
CDR3 protein: CASSLVAVKTSTDTQYF

D gene: NA
clone size: NA
J gene: TRBJ1-3
V gene: TRBV5-4
CDR3 DNA: TGTGCCAGCAGCGCCAACTCTGGAAACACCATATATTTT
CDR3 protein: CASSANSGNTIYF

D gene: NA
clone size: NA
J gene: TRBJ2-3
V gene: TRBV6-1
CDR3 DNA: TGTGCCATAAGACTAGGTCCCACAGATACGCAGTATTTT
CDR3 protein: CAIRLGPTDTQYF

D gene: TRBD2
clone size: NA
J gene: TRBJ2-1
V gene: TRBV4-3
CDR3 DNA: TGCGCCAGCAGCGAAGCGGGAGGGCTTTACAATGAGCAGTTCTTC
CDR3 protein: CASSEAGGLYNEQFF

D gene: NA
clone size: NA
J gene: TRBJ2-1
V gene: TRBV6-5
CDR3 DNA: TGTGCCAGCAGTCCCCTAGCTGGGAGTTACAATGAGCAGTTCTTC
CDR3 protein: CASSPLAGSYNEQFF

D gene: TRBD1
clone size: few
J gene: TRBJ1-2
V gene: TRBV18
CDR3 DNA: TGTGCCAGCTCTCCCGACAGGGAACATGGCTACACCTTC
CDR3 protein: CASSPDREHGYTF

D gene: TRBD2
clone size: NA
J gene: TRBJ2-3
V gene: TRBV18
CDR3 DNA: TGTGCCAGCTCACCGGCGACTAGCGGGAGGTCAGATACGCAGTATTTT
CDR3 protein: CASSPATSGRSDTQYF

D gene: NA
clone size: NA
J gene: TRBJ2-3
V gene: TRBV5-4
CDR3 DNA: TGTGCCAGCAGCTTGGCAAAGGGGCCAAATACGCAGTATTTT
CDR3 protein: CASSLAKGPNTQYF

D gene: TRBD1
clone size: NA
J gene: TRBJ1-2
V gene: TRBV28
CDR3 DNA: TGTGCCAGCAGTTTGGGACAGGGGACAATCTATGGCTACACCTTC
CDR3 protein: CASSLGQGTIYGYTF

D gene: TRBD1
clone size: NA
J gene: TRBJ2-7
V gene: TRBV29-1
CDR3 DNA: TGCAGCGCCTCCGGGACAGCGACAAATAGAGAGCAGTACTTC
CDR3 protein: CSASGTATNREQYF

D gene: TRBD1
clone size: NA
J gene: TRBJ2-4
V gene: TRBV27
CDR3 DNA: TGTGCCAGCAGTAATCGCCGGGACAGGGAGCCCATTCAGTACTTC
CDR3 protein: CASSNRRDREPIQYF

D gene: NA
clone size: few
J gene: TRBJ1-1
V gene: TRBV2
CDR3 DNA: TGTGCCAGCAGTGTGGCCCCGAACACTGAAGCTTTCTTT
CDR3 protein: CASSVAPNTEAFF

D gene: TRBD1
clone size: NA
J gene: TRBJ1-4
V gene: TRBV12-5
CDR3 DNA: TGTGCTAGTGGGAAGGACAGGGTTAATGAAAAACTGTTTTTT
CDR3 protein: CASGKDRVNEKLFF

D gene: NA
clone size: NA
J gene: TRBJ1-4
V gene: TRBV6-1
CDR3 DNA: TGTGCCAGCAGTGAAAGATGGGAGAGTGCAACTAATGAAAAACTGTTTTTT
CDR3 protein: CASSERWESATNEKLFF

D gene: NA
clone size: NA
J gene: TRBJ2-7
V gene: TRBV9
CDR3 DNA: TGTGCCAGCAGCGGGACCACCTACGAGCAGTACTTC
CDR3 protein: CASSGTTYEQYF

D gene: NA
clone size: NA
J gene: TRBJ1-5
V gene: TRBV10-2
CDR3 DNA: TGCGCCAGCAGTTCCGGGGACGTATACAATCAGCCCCAGCATTTT
CDR3 protein: CASSSGDVYNQPQHF

D gene: NA
clone size: NA
J gene: TRBJ1-5
V gene: TRBV28
CDR3 DNA: TGTGCCAGCAGTTCCCAGGCTGGGCAGCCCCAGCATTTT
CDR3 protein: CASSSQAGQPQHF

D gene: NA
clone size: NA
J gene: TRBJ2-7
V gene: TRBV19
CDR3 DNA: TGTGCCAGTAGCTTTTTCGACGAGCAGTACTTC
CDR3 protein: CASSFFDEQYF